What follows are 13 T cell receptor beta chains derived from one specimen sequenced in a study of HIV-infected patients and healthy controls. Alpha and beta constant-region primers primed reverse transcription of around 500 ng RNA. Alpha and beta chain libraries were made separately by chain-specific third strand synthesis with multiplexing indices. One entry per CDR3 protein results from TCRdb running MiXCR on the 5' RACE reads. This table has about 17,000 distinct CDR3 sequences, 4.5% to 7% appearing once. No cell fractionation was done, so the repertoire covers all unsorted peripheral blood T cells. Sequenced material: blood. Source of these receptors: an adult in good health.

This clonotype has a count of ten or more. The chain combines TRBV6-5 with TRBJ1-5, with D possibly being TRBD1 (5 bases). Germline CDR1 reads MNHEY; CDR2 reads SVGAGI. Trimming took off 5 bases at V and 4 bases at J, with 15 bases between the two ends. CDR3 size: 15 residues. This chain's CDR3 is CASSPRGVRNQPQHF. The CDR3 DNA follows: TGTGCCAGCAGTCCGAGGGGTGTTAGAAATCAGCCCCAGCATTTT.

This clonotype was seen many times. The chain carries TRBV7-2 and TRBJ1-5, with D possibly matching TRBD1 (5 bases). CDR3 length: 17 residues. V was pared by 2 bases and J by 5 bases, with 19 bases between. Germline-derived CDR1 and CDR2 are SGHTA and FQGNSA. As DNA, the CDR3 is TGTGCCAGCAGCTTATACCCGTTAAAGACAGCCCATCAGCCCCAGCATTTT. Residues: CASSLYPLKTAHQPQHF.

This clonotype appeared many times. The rearrangement links TRBV7-8 to TRBJ2-3; 13 bases are a match to TRBD2. From germline, CDR1 is SGHVS and CDR2 FQNEAQ. The CDR3 has 18 amino acids. V lost 4 bases, J lost 2 bases, and 9 bases stayed unmatched. CDR3 residues: CASSSEWTSGGHTDTQYF. The CDR3 DNA reads as TGTGCCAGCAGCTCGGAGTGGACTAGCGGGGGCCACACAGATACGCAGTATTTT.

This clonotype is termed medium-sized (0.01 to 0.1%). This rearrangement joins TRBV12-3 or TRBV12-4 to TRBJ1-5; D unclear. V dropped 7 bases and J dropped 4 bases, with 14 bases sitting between them. This CDR3 spans 14 amino acids. The CDR3 nucleotides are TGTGCCAGCAAGGGCGGCGGCGGGAATCAGCCCCAGCATTTT. This sequence encodes CASKGGGGNQPQHF.

This clonotype occurred a few times. The rearrangement uses TRBV28 and TRBJ1-2; D is unclear. Trimming left V 6 bases short and J 5 bases short, with 13 bases between. CDR3 length: 13 residues. The V gene's germline CDR1 is MDHEN and CDR2 SYDVKM. DNA for the CDR3: TGTGCCAGCAGCCTTAATCTTAGATATGGCTACACCTTC. Its protein product is CASSLNLRYGYTF.

This clonotype has at least ten counts. The chain uses TRBV18 and TRBJ2-4; no clear D gene. The V end was cut by 3 bases, the J end by 8 bases, with 14 bases between. Per the germline V gene, CDR1 is KGHSH and CDR2 is LQKENI. The CDR3 sequence is 14 residues long. The chain's CDR3 is CASSPPTRTDIQYF. The CDR3 DNA follows: TGTGCCAGCTCACCTCCAACCCGAACGGACATTCAGTACTTC. Based on the CDR3 plus reference TRBV18 and TRBJ2-4, the full variable domain is NAGVMQNPRHLVRRRGQEARLRCSPMKGHSHVYWYRQLPEEGLKFMVYLQKENIIDESGMPKERFSAEFPKEGPSILRIQQVVRGDSAAYFCASSPPTRTDIQYFGAGTRLSVL.

This clonotype was seen repeatedly, ten times or more. This sequence joins TRBV19 and TRBJ1-1; a weak D match, TRBD1 (5 bases). V was pared by 5 bases and J by 2 bases, with 15 bases between. This CDR3 comprises 15 residues. Germline loops: CDR1 LNHDA, CDR2 SQIVND (reference sequence). Here the CDR3 reads CASSSQGGENTEAFF. CDR3 nucleotide sequence: TGTGCCAGTAGTTCGCAGGGAGGTGAAAACACTGAAGCTTTCTTT.

This clonotype was detected ten times or more. The V call is TRBV11-2, the J call TRBJ2-1; the D is unclear. With 2 bases removed from V and 12 bases from J, the gap between germline ends came to 8 bases. The V gene's germline CDR1 is SGHAT and CDR2 FQNNGV. The CDR3 loop spans 11 amino acids. The CDR3 DNA is TGTGCCAGCAGCTTATTAGAGTCGCAGTTCTTC. Encoded protein: CASSLLESQFF.

This clonotype was observed at least ten times. The chain has TRBV7-9 and TRBJ1-1; D remains unclear. The CDR3 is 15 amino acids. The V gene lost 5 bases and the J gene lost 0 bases, with 13 bases spanning the gap. Germline V gene lookup returns CDR1 SEHNR and CDR2 FQNEAQ (reference sequence). The CDR3 region is CASSPGQFMNTEAFF. CDR3 nucleotide sequence: TGTGCCAGCAGCCCGGGCCAATTTATGAACACTGAAGCTTTCTTT.

This clonotype was detected many times. The gene calls are TRBV28 and TRBJ2-5, with D perhaps TRBD2 (6 bases). The germline CDR1 and CDR2 sequences are MDHEN and SYDVKM. V was pared by 6 bases and J by 0 bases, with 11 bases between. This CDR3 has 14 residues. CDR3 sequence: CASRGAGDQETQYF. CDR3 sequence (DNA): TGTGCCAGCAGGGGAGCGGGCGACCAAGAGACCCAGTACTTC.

This clonotype was found many times. Here the CDR3 DNA reads TGTGCCAGCAGCTTAGGTCGGGGGCAGCCCCAGCATTTT. This codes for CASSLGRGQPQHF. This chain joins TRBV7-2 and TRBJ1-5, with D possibly being TRBD1 (5 bases). This CDR3 region has 13 residues. Trimming took 1 base from V and 7 from J, leaving 8 bases between them. The germline V gene has CDR1 SGHTA and CDR2 FQGNSA.

At least ten counts were recorded for this clonotype. This chain uses TRBV7-9 with TRBJ2-2; 10 positions agree with TRBD1. In germline, CDR1 is SEHNR, CDR2 FQNEAQ (reference sequence). The CDR3 totals 15 residues. J lost 6 bases, V lost 5 bases, and 6 bases had no gene match. The CDR3 here is CASSVRQGAAGELFF. The DNA for the CDR3 is TGTGCCAGCAGCGTTAGACAGGGGGCTGCCGGGGAGCTGTTTTTT.

This clonotype was counted at least ten times. The chain uses TRBV20-1 and TRBJ1-1; the D is unclear. Trimming pared 3 bases from V and 1 base from J, leaving 3 bases between. Per the germline V gene, CDR1 is DFQATT and CDR2 is SNEGSKA (reference sequence). CDR3 size: 11 residues. The CDR3 DNA reads as TGCAGTGCTAGTCCGAACACTGAAGCTTTCTTT. As protein: CSASPNTEAFF.